The clone carrying this T cell receptor beta chain has only one observation. Compared with germline, one end of the junction differs, possibly owing to a read error. Time point described: late sampling 161 to 241 days after vaccination in a few convalescent patients. Before Alpha, Beta and Delta appeared in the US, convalescents tested positive (March–late 2020). This record belongs to a study of vaccination and CD4 T cells after COVID-19. TCRdb analysed the PCR reads with MiXCR anew, one entry per CDR3 protein. The table lists about 30,000 distinct CDR3 sequences, about 50% of them singletons, with 5% to 6.5% in the top ten. This TCR derives from a human donor who had recovered from COVID-19. The sample here was CD4+ T cells from blood, taken about 7 months after SARS-CoV-2 vaccination.

The CDR3 sequence is CASNTGHLDSVF. CDR3 DNA: TGTGCCAGCAATACAGGACACCTGGATAGCGTCTTC. The rearrangement links TRBV6-1 to TRBJ2-4; D tentatively reads TRBD1 or TRBD2 (5 bases each). This CDR3 has 12 residues. CDR1 and CDR2 (germline): MNHNS, SASEGT.